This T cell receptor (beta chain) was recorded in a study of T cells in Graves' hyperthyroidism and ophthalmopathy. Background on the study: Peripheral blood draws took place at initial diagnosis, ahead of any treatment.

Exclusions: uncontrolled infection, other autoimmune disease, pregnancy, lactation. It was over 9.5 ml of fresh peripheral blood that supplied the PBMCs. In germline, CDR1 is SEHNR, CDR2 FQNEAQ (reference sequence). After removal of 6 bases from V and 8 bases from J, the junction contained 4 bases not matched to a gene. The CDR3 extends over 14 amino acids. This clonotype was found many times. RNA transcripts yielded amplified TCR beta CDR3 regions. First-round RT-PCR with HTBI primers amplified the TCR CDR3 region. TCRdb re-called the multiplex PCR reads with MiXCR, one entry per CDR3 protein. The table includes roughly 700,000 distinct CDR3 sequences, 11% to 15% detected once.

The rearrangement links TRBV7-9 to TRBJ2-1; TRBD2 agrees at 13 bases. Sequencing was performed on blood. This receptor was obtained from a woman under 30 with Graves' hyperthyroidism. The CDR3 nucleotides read TGTGCCAGCAGACGGACTAGCGGGAGCGATGAGCAGTTCTTC. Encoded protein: CASRRTSGSDEQFF.